This T cell receptor beta chain was retrieved from a study of cytomegalovirus exposure and HLA in healthy donors. Per the germline V gene, CDR1 is SEHNR and CDR2 is FQNEAQ (reference sequence). Trimming removed 1 base at V and 8 bases at J, with 12 bases between. This CDR3 region has 14 residues. PCR employed 60 Vbeta and 13 Jbeta primers. Here immunoSEQ multiplex PCR was the method, and the copy in TCRdb shows in-frame clones only, minus some. Of approximately 300,000 clones in the sample, roughly 81% were seen once. The V gene is TRBV7-9, the J gene TRBJ2-1, with D maybe TRBD2 (5 bases). Material: PBMCs. This clonotype was obtained from a woman in her forties in good health and CMV-seropositive. Here the CDR3 DNA reads TGTGCCAGCAGCTTAGGAACGGACTTCGATGAGCAGTTCTTC. Encoded protein: CASSLGTDFDEQFF.